This TCR beta chain is from a study of graft-versus-host responses after intestinal transplantation. Study-wide results and limits: Detected in recipient marrow were GvH clones, some of which were first observed in ileum or blood. Peak levels of circulating GvH clones tracked with early post-transplant HvG declines.

The assay was immunoSEQ multiplex PCR, and TCRdb's table has in-frame clones only and misses some. The sample gives 85,000 to 100,000 clones, around 90% of which show up once; 0.15% to 0.2% is in the top ten. Trimming cost V 6 bases and J 5 bases; bases outside gene matches: 5. CDR1 SNHLY and CDR2 FYNNEI come from the germline V gene. There are 13 residues in the CDR3. A remark on this clone: What it binds is unknown.

The chain couples TRBV2 to TRBJ2-5; 8 bases match TRBD1. The input for sequencing was unstimulated CD4+ T cells sorted from spleen or lymph node cells, taken before intestinal transplant. The receptor was derived from a human donor who received an intestinal transplant. The CDR3 nucleotides read TGTGCCAGCAGCTCACAGGGGGGCGAGACCCAGTACTTC. Its protein is CASSSQGGETQYF.